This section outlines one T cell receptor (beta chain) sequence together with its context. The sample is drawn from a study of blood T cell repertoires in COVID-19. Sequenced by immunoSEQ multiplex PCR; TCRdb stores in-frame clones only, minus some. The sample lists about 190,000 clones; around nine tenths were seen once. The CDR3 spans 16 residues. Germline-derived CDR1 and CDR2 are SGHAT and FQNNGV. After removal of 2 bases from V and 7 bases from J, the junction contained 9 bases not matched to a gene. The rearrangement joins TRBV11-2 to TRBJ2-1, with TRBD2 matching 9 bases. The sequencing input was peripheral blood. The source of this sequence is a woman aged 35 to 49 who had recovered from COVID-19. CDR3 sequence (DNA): TGTGCCAGCAGCTTAAATAGCGGGAGCGGGAAGAATGAGCAGTTCTTC. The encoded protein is CASSLNSGSGKNEQFF.